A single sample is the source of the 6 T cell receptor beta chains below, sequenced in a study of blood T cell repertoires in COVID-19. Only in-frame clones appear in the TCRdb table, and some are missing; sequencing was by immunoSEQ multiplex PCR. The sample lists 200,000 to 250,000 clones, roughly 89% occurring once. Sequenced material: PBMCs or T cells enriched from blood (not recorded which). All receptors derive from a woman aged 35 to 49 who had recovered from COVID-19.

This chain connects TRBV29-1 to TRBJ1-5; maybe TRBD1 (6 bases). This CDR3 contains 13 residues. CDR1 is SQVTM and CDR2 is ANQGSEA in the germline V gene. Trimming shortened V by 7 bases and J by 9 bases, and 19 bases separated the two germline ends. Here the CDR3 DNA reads TGCAGCGCTTCGGGGGGCCCCTTTCGGCCCCAGCATTTT. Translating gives CSASGGPFRPQHF.

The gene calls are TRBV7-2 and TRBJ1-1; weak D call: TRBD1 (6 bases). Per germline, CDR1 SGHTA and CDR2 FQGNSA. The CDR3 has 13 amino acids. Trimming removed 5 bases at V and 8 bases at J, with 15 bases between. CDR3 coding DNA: TGTGCCAGCAGCGCGTCAGGGGCCCGGGAAGCTTTCTTT. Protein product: CASSASGAREAFF.

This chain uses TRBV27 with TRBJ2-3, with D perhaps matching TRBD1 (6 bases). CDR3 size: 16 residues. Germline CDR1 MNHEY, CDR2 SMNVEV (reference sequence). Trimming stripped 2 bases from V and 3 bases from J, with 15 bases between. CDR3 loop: CASSLPPGRGTDTQYF. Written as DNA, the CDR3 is TGTGCCAGCAGTTTACCTCCAGGCAGGGGAACAGATACGCAGTATTTT.

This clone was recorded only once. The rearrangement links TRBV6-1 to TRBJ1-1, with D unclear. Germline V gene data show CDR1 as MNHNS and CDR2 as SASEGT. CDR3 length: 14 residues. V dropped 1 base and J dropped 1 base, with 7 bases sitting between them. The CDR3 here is CASSEEPGNTEAFF. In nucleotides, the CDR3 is TGTGCCAGCAGTGAAGAACCAGGGAACACTGAAGCTTTCTTT.

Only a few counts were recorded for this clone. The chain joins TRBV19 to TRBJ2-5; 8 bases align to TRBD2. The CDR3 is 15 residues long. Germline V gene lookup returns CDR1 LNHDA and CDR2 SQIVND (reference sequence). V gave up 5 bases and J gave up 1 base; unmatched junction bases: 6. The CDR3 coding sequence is TGTGCCAGTAGTCTTTTAGCGGGATCCCAAGAGACCCAGTACTTC. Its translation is CASSLLAGSQETQYF.

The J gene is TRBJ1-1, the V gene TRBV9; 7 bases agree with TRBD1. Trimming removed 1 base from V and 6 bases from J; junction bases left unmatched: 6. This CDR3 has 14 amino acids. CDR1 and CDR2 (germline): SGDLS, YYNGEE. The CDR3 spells CASSVLQGFSEAFF. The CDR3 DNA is TGTGCCAGCAGCGTACTACAGGGGTTCTCTGAAGCTTTCTTT.